Below, 16 T cell receptor beta chains from the same sample are listed, as sequenced in a study of OX40 agonist ivuxolimab in advanced cancers. Clones were sequenced by immunoSEQ multiplex PCR, and TCRdb holds only the in-frame ones, with some missing. Among about 59,000 clones listed, over 80% were seen once. This material consisted of CD4+ or CD8+ T cells sorted from blood, taken in a trial of the OX40 agonist ivuxolimab. The receptors were gathered from an adult with an advanced solid tumor such as melanoma, head and neck, liver or kidney cancer.

The rearrangement joins TRBV2 to TRBJ2-5; D gene unclear. Trimming removed 3 bases from V and 1 base from J, with 9 bases in between. The CDR3 length is 14 residues. Germline V lookup: CDR1 SNHLY, CDR2 FYNNEI. The CDR3 DNA reads as TGTGCCAGCAGTGACGTCTCAGGCCAAGAGACCCAGTACTTC. It is translated as CASSDVSGQETQYF.

This clone was counted between two and nine times. The chain uses TRBV12-5 and TRBJ2-2, with D perhaps TRBD1 (5 bases). The CDR3 totals 16 residues. V lost 5 bases, J lost 4 bases, and 17 bases lay in between. Germline assignment: CDR1 LGHNT and CDR2 FRNRAP. CDR3 region: CASGTTWGRGTGELFF. CDR3 DNA: TGTGCTAGTGGTACCACTTGGGGTAGGGGCACCGGGGAGCTGTTTTTT.

This clone was recorded once. V and J are TRBV29-1 and TRBJ2-7, with 10 bases that match TRBD2. The CDR3 consists of 13 residues. Trimming took 4 bases from V and 3 from J; bases not matched to a gene: 3. The V gene's germline CDR1 is SQVTM and CDR2 ANQGSEA. The CDR3 DNA follows: TGCAGCGTTGGCCTAGCGGGAGTCTACGAGCAGTACTTC. Protein sequence: CSVGLAGVYEQYF.

The chain links TRBV27 to TRBJ1-5, with D unresolved. The germline gives CDR1 MNHEY, CDR2 SMNVEV (reference sequence). The CDR3 consists of 14 residues. Trimming left V 4 bases short and J 2 bases short, with 9 bases between. The CDR3 here is CASSSWAGNQPQHF. The CDR3 DNA is TGTGCCAGCAGTTCGTGGGCGGGCAATCAGCCCCAGCATTTT.

The CDR3 loop is CASSVGVGNQPQHF. The CDR3 region has the DNA TGTGCCAGCAGCGTAGGGGTCGGGAATCAGCCCCAGCATTTT. The chain uses TRBV9 and TRBJ1-5; D remains ambiguous. The germline CDR1 and CDR2 sequences are SGDLS and YYNGEE. Trimming cost V 0 bases and J 4 bases, with 8 bases left between them. The CDR3 has 14 amino acids.

There are a few counts of this clone. The chain couples TRBV18 to TRBJ2-5; TRBD2 matches 12 bases. V lost 0 bases to trimming and J lost 4 bases; unmatched junction nucleotides: 12. Germline V gene data show CDR1 as KGHSH and CDR2 as LQKENI. The CDR3 is 19 residues long. In DNA form, the CDR3 reads TGTGCCAGCTCACCACCGCTCTCTAGCGGGAGGGCCGAGAGAGAGACCCAGTACTTC. Protein: CASSPPLSSGRAERETQYF.

This sequence joins TRBV15 and TRBJ1-2; no definite D call. Germline V CDR1 and CDR2: LNHNV, YYDKDF (reference sequence). V lost 5 bases, J lost 5 bases, and 9 bases lay in between. The CDR3 sequence is 12 residues long. The DNA for the CDR3 is TGTGCCACCAGCGGCACATCATATGGCTACACCTTC. Translated: CATSGTSYGYTF.

This rearrangement joins TRBV29-1 to TRBJ2-7; no reliable D call. CDR1 SQVTM and CDR2 ANQGSEA come from the germline V gene. Between the trimmed V and J ends, which lost 6 bases and 5 bases, there was a span of 17 bases. CDR3 length equals 13 residues. CDR3 region: CSVANQFLDEQYF. As DNA, the CDR3 is TGCAGCGTCGCCAACCAATTTCTAGACGAGCAGTACTTC.

The chain uses TRBV9 and TRBJ1-4; 10 positions agree with TRBD1. Germline assignment: CDR1 SGDLS and CDR2 YYNGEE. The V and J ends lost 4 bases and 10 bases, in that order; junction bases with no gene match: 19. This CDR3 is built from 18 residues. For the CDR3, the DNA is TGTGCCAGCAGCCCCGGGGACAGGGGAGAGATCCGCCAAGGAAAACTGTTTTTT. Amino acids: CASSPGDRGEIRQGKLFF. The full variable domain, completed using reference TRBV9 and TRBJ1-4, is DSGVTQTPKHLITATGQRVTLRCSPRSGDLSVYWYQQSLDQGLQFLIQYYNGEERAKGNILERFSAQQFPDLHSELNLSSLELGDSALYFCASSPGDRGEIRQGKLFFGSGTQLSVL.

V usage is TRBV6-5 and J usage is TRBJ1-1; TRBD1 matches 7 bases. The CDR3 has 13 amino acids. Germline V gene data show CDR1 as MNHEY and CDR2 as SVGAGI. With V trimmed by 1 base and J by 8 bases, 4 bases remained unmatched. The CDR3 bases are TGTGCCAGCAGTTACTTTAACAGGGGCGAAGCTTTCTTT. It encodes CASSYFNRGEAFF.

This clone was detected a few times. The rearrangement joins TRBV28 to TRBJ1-2, with 8 bases that match TRBD1. Trimming at V came to 2 bases and at J to 6 bases, leaving 11 bases not matched to a gene. The CDR3 spans 16 residues. The germline CDR1 and CDR2 sequences are MDHEN and SYDVKM. In nucleotides, the CDR3 is TGTGCCAGCAGTTTAACCGCCTACAGGGGGTCGGATGGCTACACCTTC. Its translation is CASSLTAYRGSDGYTF.

V and J are TRBV5-1 and TRBJ2-7, with D possibly being TRBD2 (5 bases). V was cut by 7 bases and J by 3 bases, with 14 bases left in between. Germline V CDR1 and CDR2: SGHRS, YFSETQ. The length of the CDR3 is 13 residues. The CDR3 sequence is CASSPRAGYEQYF. The CDR3 DNA sequence: TGCGCCAGCTCCCCCCGGGCGGGCTACGAGCAGTACTTC.

The rearrangement links TRBV7-3 to TRBJ1-1; D not resolved. V shed 5 bases and J shed 1 base, with 8 bases lying between them. The CDR3 runs 13 residues. The germline V gene has CDR1 SGHTA and CDR2 FQGTGA. The CDR3: CASSPTRNTEAFF. In nucleotides, the CDR3 is TGTGCCAGCAGCCCTACAAGGAACACTGAAGCTTTCTTT.

The rearrangement uses TRBV12-5 and TRBJ2-6; TRBD1 aligns across 8 bases. Per the germline V gene, CDR1 is LGHNT and CDR2 is FRNRAP. Trimming cost V 10 bases and J 1 base; bases outside gene matches: 9. The CDR3 sequence is 16 residues long. The CDR3 protein is CATTGQVSSGANVLTF. The CDR3 DNA reads TGTGCTACCACGGGACAGGTCTCATCTGGGGCCAACGTCCTGACTTTC. The full variable domain, completed using reference TRBV12-5 and TRBJ2-6, is DARVTQTPRHKVTEMGQEVTMRCQPILGHNTVFWYRQTMMQGLELLAYFRNRAPLDDSGMPKDRFSAEMPDATLATLKIQPSEPRDSAVYFCATTGQVSSGANVLTFGAGSRLTVL.

V gene TRBV7-7 combines with J gene TRBJ2-3; 7 nucleotides line up with TRBD2. With V trimmed by 1 base and J by 3 bases, 4 bases remained unmatched. CDR1 is SSHAT, CDR2 FNYEAQ, per germline (reference sequence). The CDR3 sequence is 15 residues long. Here the CDR3 reads CASSLGREGTDTQYF. DNA of the CDR3: TGTGCCAGCAGCTTAGGCAGGGAGGGTACAGATACGCAGTATTTT.

CDR3 protein: CASSPGHPGNEQFF. CDR3 coding DNA: TGCGCCAGCAGCCCGGGACACCCAGGCAATGAGCAGTTCTTC. The J gene is TRBJ2-1, the V gene TRBV5-1, with D possibly matching TRBD1 (6 bases). Germline V gene sequence: CDR1 SGHRS, CDR2 YFSETQ. This CDR3 region has 14 residues. V was cut by 4 bases and J by 6 bases, with 14 bases left in between.